This TCR beta chain was sequenced in a study of T cell changes during pregnancy in multiple sclerosis (dated by TCRdb to about 2019). In the study overall: Changes in the T cell repertoire over the course of pregnancy were examined in this study in women with multiple sclerosis.

Compared with germline, V lacks 5 bases and J lacks 5 bases; bases without a gene match: 13. CDR1 and CDR2, per the germline V gene, are SGHNT and YENEEA. From its cysteine to its phenylalanine, the CDR3 spans 16 amino acids. CDR3 DNA is the only sequence kept; it has 48 bases, read in frame from the first base. Of note for this clone: The antigen it recognizes is unknown. No much larger clone is present one base from it, and per-base qualities are unavailable.

Preparation of the library involved the immunoSEQ multiplex PCR assay. TCRdb took this table from immuneACCESS and kept in-frame rearrangements with V and J called. Such tables lack part of the clones; where checked against another copy, unresolved V genes explain under half of the gap, and the rest is unexplained. Across this sample there are approximately 70,000 clones, with more than 85% seen only once. 2.3% of the sample comes from the top ten. The V and J genes are TRBV11-3 and TRBJ2-3; 7 bases in the junction line up with TRBD1. The sample was peripheral blood, taken in the first trimester of pregnancy. This clonotype originated in a female donor with multiple sclerosis, enrolled in a pregnancy study. CDR3 loop: CASSPGVQGEIDTQYF. The sequenced DNA is TGTGCCAGCAGCCCGGGTGTCCAGGGGGAAATAGATACGCAGTATTTT. The reference TRBV11-3 and TRBJ2-3 proteins fill in what lies around the CDR3, so the full variable domain reads EAGVVQSPRYKIIEKKQPVAFWCNPISGHNTLYWYLQNLGQGPELLIRYENEEAVDDSQLPKDRFSAERLKGVDSTLKIQPAELGDSAVYLCASSPGVQGEIDTQYFGPGTRLTVL.